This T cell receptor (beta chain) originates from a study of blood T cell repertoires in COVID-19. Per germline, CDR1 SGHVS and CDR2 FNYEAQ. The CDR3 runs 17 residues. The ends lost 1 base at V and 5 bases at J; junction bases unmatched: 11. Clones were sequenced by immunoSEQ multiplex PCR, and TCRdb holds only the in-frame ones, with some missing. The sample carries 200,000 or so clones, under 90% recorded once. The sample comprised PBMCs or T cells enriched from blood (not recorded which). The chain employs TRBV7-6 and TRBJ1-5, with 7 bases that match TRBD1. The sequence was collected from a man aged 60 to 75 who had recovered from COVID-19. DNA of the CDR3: TGTGCCAGCAGCTTAGTTGCCGGGACAGAGAACCATCAGCCCCAGCATTTT. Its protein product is CASSLVAGTENHQPQHF.